Sequencing of this TCR beta chain was carried out in a study of PD-L1 blockade in urothelial cancer. Looking at the study overall: Male sex and bladder-origin urothelial cancer characterized about 85% of the 29 patients.

The diagnosis in patients was locally advanced or metastatic urothelial carcinoma. The method was immunoSEQ multiplex PCR; TCRdb's version includes in-frame clones alone and lacks a portion of them. The sample has 35,000 to 45,000 clones; around nine tenths are singletons. This specimen was PBMCs, taken around atezolizumab (anti-PD-L1) treatment. The TCR originated in a man aged 65-85 years with urothelial cancer.

The CDR3 bases are TGTGCCAGCAGTTACTCGAGGGGGTCAGGGGAAAAACTGTTTTTT. Protein sequence: CASSYSRGSGEKLFF. This chain joins TRBV6-5 and TRBJ1-4; perhaps TRBD1 as D (6 bases). This CDR3 contains 15 residues. Looked up from germline, CDR1 is MNHEY and CDR2 is SVGAGI. The ends were cut back, 0 bases at V and 8 bases at J, with 13 bases in the middle.